This T cell receptor (beta chain) stems from a study of blood T cell repertoires in COVID-19 (dated by TCRdb to 2020 to 2022). Notes on the research overall: Samples from collaborators originated in the United States, Italy and Spain and spanned both the acute and convalescent phases of COVID-19. The samples were drawn from two sources: the first 160 participants of the ongoing ImmuneRACE study, and 1,000 to 1,500 subjects contributed by 6 global collaborators. The repertoires were made available in a free public database intended to serve as a resource for research on the immune response to SARS-CoV-2. Where available, HLA class I and class II types were taken from metadata supplied by the sample provider and were not determined by assay-based typing. The material from the prospective study consisted of cDNA or gDNA derived from T cells, B-cell-depleted T cells, or PBMCs. A de-identified subject ID, COVID-19 status, age in years and sex were almost always included in the sample metadata. Deeply sampled blood TCRbeta repertoires from subjects exposed to, actively infected with, or recovered from COVID-19 were included in the dataset.

TCRbeta CDR3 regions were amplified from genomic DNA using the immunoSEQ Assay, a bias-controlled multiplex PCR. The study's own analysis went as follows. Nucleated cell counts per sample were estimated from amplification of reference gene primers within the assay. To quantify the absolute abundance of each unique TCRbeta CDR3 rearrangement, sequence reads were collapsed and filtered. For each sample, productive Simpson clonality was calculated as the square root of Simpson's diversity index over productive rearrangements. This immuneACCESS table, as held by TCRdb, lists in-frame sequences with V and J called but not all clones. Of the missing ones, under half trace to an unresolved V gene in checked studies; the others have no known cause. Clone size and the V and J calls come from that table; the DNA yielded D and trimming. This sample lists about 420,000 clones; around 90% were detected once. Roughly 0.76% of the sample is in the top ten clones.

The investigation overall reported the following: The amount of clinical and demographic metadata varied by source and participant and was provided uncurated.

Points on this clone: Its antigen remains undetermined. It has no much larger one-base neighbor in the sample; base qualities were not kept.

One collaborating source in Seattle enrolled patients during active infection and followed them longitudinally through the course of disease. Collaborating institutions collected whole blood in K2EDTA tubes following their own protocols. For TCRbeta analysis, collaborator samples were shipped as frozen whole blood, as isolated PBMCs, or as DNA extracted from either sample type. Per the germline V gene (reference sequence), GTSNPN is the CDR1 and SVGIG is the CDR2. V loses 5 bases at its end and J loses 7 bases; junction bases beyond the gene matches: 7. CDR3 length: 14 amino acids, cysteine to phenylalanine. Only the CDR3 DNA stays, 42 bases, in frame from base 1.

The receptor's source is a man younger than 30 with COVID-19, enrolled during active disease. Recombination linked TRBV30 to TRBJ2-2; 10 of the junction bases match TRBD1. Material for sequencing was peripheral blood. The CDR3 region has the sequence CAWGDRGLFGELFF. The base sequence is TGTGCCTGGGGGGACAGGGGCTTATTCGGGGAGCTGTTTTTT.